This T cell receptor beta chain appears in the sequencing data of a study of T cell repertoires in cytomegalovirus infection. Study-wide findings and caveats: People with CMV and the relevant HLA were identified by cumulative public TCR beta family frequency.

There are many counts of this clonotype. Antigen: not known. TCRdb passed the reads through MiXCR, listing each CDR3 protein once. The top ten clones hold 12% of a sample with hundreds of thousands of distinct CDR3 sequences, roughly 17% of them seen once. The CDR3 has 14 residues. V lost 2 bases, J lost 0 bases, and 8 bases lay in between. CDR1 and CDR2 (germline): SGHVS, FQNEAQ. The chain carries TRBV7-8 and TRBJ2-7; D not resolved. This sequence originates from a human donor in good health (CMV status not recorded). Some clones in this sample may be carry-over from other donors' samples. Source material: PBMCs. The CDR3, as DNA: TGTGCCAGCAGCTTACGCACTTACTCCTACGAGCAGTACTTC. Translation: CASSLRTYSYEQYF.